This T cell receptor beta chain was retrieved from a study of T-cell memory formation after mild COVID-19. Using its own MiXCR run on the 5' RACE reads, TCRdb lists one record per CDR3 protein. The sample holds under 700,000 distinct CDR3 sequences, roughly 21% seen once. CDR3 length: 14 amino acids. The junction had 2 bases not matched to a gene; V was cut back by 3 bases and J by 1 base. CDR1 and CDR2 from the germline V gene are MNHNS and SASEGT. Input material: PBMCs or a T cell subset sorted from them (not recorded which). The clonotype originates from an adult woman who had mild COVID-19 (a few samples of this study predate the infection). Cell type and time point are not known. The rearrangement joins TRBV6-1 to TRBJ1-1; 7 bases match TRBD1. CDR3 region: CASSDGTANTEAFF. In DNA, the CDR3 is TGTGCCAGCAGTGACGGGACAGCGAACACTGAAGCTTTCTTT.